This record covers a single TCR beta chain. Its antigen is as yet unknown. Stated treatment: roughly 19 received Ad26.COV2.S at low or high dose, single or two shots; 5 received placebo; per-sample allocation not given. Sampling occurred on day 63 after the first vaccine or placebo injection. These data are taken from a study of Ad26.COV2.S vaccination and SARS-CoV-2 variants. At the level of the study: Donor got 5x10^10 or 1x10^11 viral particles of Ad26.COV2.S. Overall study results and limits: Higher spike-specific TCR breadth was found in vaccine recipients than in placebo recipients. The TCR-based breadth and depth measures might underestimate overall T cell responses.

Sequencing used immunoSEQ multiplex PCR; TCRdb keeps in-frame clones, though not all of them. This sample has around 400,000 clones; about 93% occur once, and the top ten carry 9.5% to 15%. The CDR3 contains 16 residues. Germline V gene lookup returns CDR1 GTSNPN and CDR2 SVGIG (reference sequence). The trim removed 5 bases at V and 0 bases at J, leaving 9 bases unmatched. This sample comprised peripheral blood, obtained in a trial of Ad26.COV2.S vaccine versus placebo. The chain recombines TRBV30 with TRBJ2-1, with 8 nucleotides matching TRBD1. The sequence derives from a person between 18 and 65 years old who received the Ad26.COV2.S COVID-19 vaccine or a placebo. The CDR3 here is CAWGDQGAVSYNEQFF. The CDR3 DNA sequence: TGTGCCTGGGGCGACCAGGGGGCGGTCTCCTACAATGAGCAGTTCTTC.